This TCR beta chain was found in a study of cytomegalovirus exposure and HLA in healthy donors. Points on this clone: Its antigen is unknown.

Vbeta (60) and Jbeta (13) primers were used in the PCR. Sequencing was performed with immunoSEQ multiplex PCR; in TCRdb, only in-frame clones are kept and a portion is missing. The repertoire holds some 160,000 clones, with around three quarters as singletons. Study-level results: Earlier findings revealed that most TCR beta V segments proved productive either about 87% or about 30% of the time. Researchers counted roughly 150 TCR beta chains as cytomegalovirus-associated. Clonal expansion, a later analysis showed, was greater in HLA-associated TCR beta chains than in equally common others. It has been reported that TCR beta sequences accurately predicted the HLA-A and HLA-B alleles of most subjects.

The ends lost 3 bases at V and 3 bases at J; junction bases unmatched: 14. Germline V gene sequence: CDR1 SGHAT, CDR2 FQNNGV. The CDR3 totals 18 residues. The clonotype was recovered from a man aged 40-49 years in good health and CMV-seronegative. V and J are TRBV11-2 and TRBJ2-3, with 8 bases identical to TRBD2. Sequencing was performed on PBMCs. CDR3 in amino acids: CASSLDSGSWLGTDTQYF. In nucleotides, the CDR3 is TGTGCCAGCAGCTTGGACAGCGGGAGTTGGTTGGGAACAGATACGCAGTATTTT.